Listed here are 24 T cell receptor beta chains from one sample, sequenced in a study of blood T cell repertoires in COVID-19. Produced via immunoSEQ multiplex PCR; TCRdb's table is partial and in-frame only. The sample lists around 300,000 clones, over 75% seen once, with 2% to 2.5% in the top ten. The sequenced sample was PBMCs or T cells enriched from blood (not recorded which). These receptors were collected from a woman aged 18-29 years who had recovered from COVID-19.

V usage is TRBV7-9 and J usage is TRBJ2-7, with 7 bases aligning to TRBD1. After removal of 1 base from V and 3 bases from J, the junction contained 9 bases not matched to a gene. CDR3 length equals 16 residues. CDR1 SEHNR and CDR2 FQNEAQ come from the germline V gene (reference sequence). CDR3 residues: CASSLDPGGMNYEQYF. The CDR3 DNA reads TGTGCCAGCAGCTTAGACCCAGGGGGAATGAACTACGAGCAGTACTTC.

The chain links TRBV29-1 to TRBJ2-7; D is undetermined. Germline V gives CDR1 SQVTM, CDR2 ANQGSEA. V lost 8 bases, J lost 6 bases, and 14 bases lay in between. The CDR3 consists of 11 residues. The CDR3, as DNA: TGCAGCCTCGGAGCAAGACGCGAGCAGTACTTC. This translates into CSLGARREQYF.

The CDR3 loop reads CASSQDAGQGYYNSPLHF. In DNA form, the CDR3 reads TGCGCCAGCAGCCAAGATGCCGGACAGGGCTATTATAATTCACCCCTCCACTTT. This chain links TRBV4-1 with TRBJ1-6; 8 positions match TRBD1. V shed 0 bases and J 4 bases; nucleotides not matched to a gene: 8. This CDR3 region has 18 residues. The V gene's germline CDR1 is MGHRA and CDR2 YSYEKL.

The chain couples TRBV3-1 (or the pseudogene TRBV3-2) to TRBJ2-1; the match to TRBD2 covers 14 bases. The V segment lost 5 bases and the J segment 10 bases; nucleotides outside the gene matches: 7. Germline V gene sequence: CDR1 LGHDT, CDR2 YNNKEL (reference sequence). The CDR3 spans 15 residues. The CDR3 loop is CASSVTSGGAGEQFF. In DNA, the CDR3 is TGTGCCAGCAGCGTGACTAGCGGGGGGGCCGGGGAGCAGTTCTTC.

The V call is TRBV7-2, the J call TRBJ2-3; D perhaps matches TRBD1 (6 bases). From germline, CDR1 is SGHTA and CDR2 FQGNSA. The length of the CDR3 is 13 residues. Trimming cost V 8 bases and J 7 bases, with 16 bases left between them. The CDR3 sequence is CASGEVDRNTQYF. Written as DNA, the CDR3 is TGTGCCAGCGGAGAAGTAGACAGGAATACGCAGTATTTT.

V and J are TRBV5-6 and TRBJ2-3, with 12 bases fitting TRBD2. Trimming cost V 0 bases and J 2 bases; bases outside gene matches: 4. The CDR3 consists of 17 residues. CDR1 is SGHDT, CDR2 YYEEEE, per germline. The CDR3 loop reads CASSLGLAGAYTDTQYF. In DNA, the CDR3 is TGTGCCAGCAGCTTGGGACTAGCGGGGGCCTACACAGATACGCAGTATTTT.

This chain links TRBV29-1 with TRBJ1-1; no definite D call. The germline V gene has CDR1 SQVTM and CDR2 ANQGSEA. This CDR3 contains 15 residues. V lost 6 bases, J lost 0 bases, and 17 bases lay in between. CDR3 sequence reads: CSVSPGGGLNTEAFF. CDR3 in DNA: TGCAGCGTCTCCCCGGGTGGAGGGCTGAACACTGAAGCTTTCTTT.

J is TRBJ1-5 and V is TRBV27, with TRBD1 matching over 9 bases. The CDR3 runs 17 residues. CDR1 MNHEY and CDR2 SMNVEV come from the germline V gene (reference sequence). Germline trimming cut 0 bases from V and 4 bases from J; bases unmatched to any gene: 7. The CDR3 DNA reads TGTGCCAGCAGTTTATCGATTACAGGGGGCAGAAATCAGCCCCAGCATTTT. This encodes CASSLSITGGRNQPQHF.

The chain has TRBV2 and TRBJ2-7; 7 positions agree with TRBD2. The CDR3 runs to 12 residues. The J segment lost 3 bases and the V segment lost 9 bases, leaving 5 bases of the junction unmatched. Germline values: CDR1 SNHLY, CDR2 FYNNEI. CDR3 sequence (DNA): TGTGCCAGTGGGGGGGAGGTCTACGAGCAGTACTTC. Its translation: CASGGEVYEQYF. Combining the CDR3 with reference TRBV2 and TRBJ2-7 gives the whole variable domain EPEVTQTPSHQVTQMGQEVILRCVPISNHLYFYWYRQILGQKVEFLVSFYNNEISEKSEIFDDQFSVERPDGSNFTLKIRSTKLEDSAMYFCASGGEVYEQYFGPGTRLTVT.

The chain employs TRBV7-9 and TRBJ1-4; D is unclear. CDR1 SEHNR and CDR2 FQNEAQ come from the germline V gene (reference sequence). V was trimmed by 2 bases and J by 7 bases, leaving 14 bases between them. The CDR3 sequence is 15 residues long. For the CDR3, the DNA is TGTGCCAGCAGCTTAAAGGAGATTTTCGGTGAAAAACTGTTTTTT. Its protein is CASSLKEIFGEKLFF.

The chain couples TRBV11-2 to TRBJ1-4; TRBD1 is a possible D gene (5 bases). The CDR3 is made up of 14 amino acids. Germline-derived CDR1 and CDR2 are SGHAT and FQNNGV. Trimming shortened V by 4 bases and J by 5 bases, and 11 bases separated the two germline ends. In nucleotides, the CDR3 is TGTGCCAGCAGCTCCCCGACAGACAATGAAAAACTGTTTTTT. This encodes CASSSPTDNEKLFF.

This chain links TRBV30 with TRBJ2-7; 8 bases are a match to TRBD1. Germline V gives CDR1 GTSNPN, CDR2 SVGIG (reference sequence). The ends lost 5 bases at V and 0 bases at J; junction bases unmatched: 9. The CDR3 spans 15 residues. CDR3 nucleotides: TGTGCCTGGGGTTCCGGACAGGGCAGCTCCTACGAGCAGTACTTC. Protein product: CAWGSGQGSSYEQYF. The variable domain in full, completed from reference TRBV30 and TRBJ2-7, reads SQTIHQWPATLVQPVGSPLSLECTVEGTSNPNLYWYRQAAGRGLQLLFYSVGIGQISSEVPQNLSASRPQDRQFILSSKKLLLSDSGFYLCAWGSGQGSSYEQYFGPGTRLTVT.

The chain uses TRBV10-3 and TRBJ1-6, with D uncertain. CDR1 and CDR2 (germline): ENHRY, SYGVKD. This CDR3 contains 12 residues. The V end was cut by 4 bases, the J end by 10 bases, with 8 bases between. The CDR3: CAISANYSPLHF. The CDR3 coding sequence is TGTGCCATCAGTGCTAATTACTCACCCCTCCACTTT.

The genes are TRBV5-1 and TRBJ1-6; TRBD1 agrees at 8 bases. Germline V gene data show CDR1 as SGHRS and CDR2 as YFSETQ. The CDR3 covers 19 residues. Losses at the gene ends were 2 bases for V and 7 bases for J; bases not matched to a gene: 17. CDR3 nucleotide sequence: TGCGCCAGCAGCTTCGATATATCCTACAGGGGGACGGCGAATTCACCCCTCCACTTT. Protein product: CASSFDISYRGTANSPLHF. Looking up the rest from reference TRBV5-1 and TRBJ1-6 gives the full variable domain: KAGVTQTPRYLIKTRGQQVTLSCSPISGHRSVSWYQQTPGQGLQFLFEYFSETQRNKGNFPGRFSGRQFSNSRSEMNVSTLELGDSALYLCASSFDISYRGTANSPLHFGNGTRLTVT.

Notes on this clone: The same CDR3 also results from other DNA sequences found in this sample. The V call is TRBV7-2, the J call TRBJ1-5, with 7 bases matching TRBD1. Germline CDR1 and CDR2: SGHTA and FQGNSA. The CDR3 totals 15 residues. With V trimmed by 2 bases and J by 2 bases, 3 bases remained unmatched. CDR3 sequence reads: CASSLRGQGNQPQHF. CDR3 in DNA: TGTGCCAGCAGCTTAAGAGGACAGGGCAATCAGCCCCAGCATTTT.

The genes are TRBV19 and TRBJ2-2; 8 bases are shared with TRBD1. Trimming cost V 4 bases and J 2 bases; bases outside gene matches: 9. The CDR3 is made up of 17 amino acids. Per the germline V gene, CDR1 is LNHDA and CDR2 is SQIVND (reference sequence). CDR3 sequence: CASSRPGQETNTGELFF. The CDR3 region has the DNA TGTGCCAGTAGTAGACCGGGACAGGAAACCAACACCGGGGAGCTGTTTTTT. The full variable domain, its missing parts supplied by reference TRBV19 and TRBJ2-2, is DGGITQSPKYLFRKEGQNVTLSCEQNLNHDAMYWYRQDPGQGLRLIYYSQIVNDFQKGDIAEGYSVSREKKESFPLTVTSAQKNPTAFYLCASSRPGQETNTGELFFGEGSRLTVL.

The table lists this clone with many counts. V is TRBV28 and J is TRBJ1-2; tentatively, D is TRBD1 (5 bases). The CDR3 loop spans 15 amino acids. Trimming shortened V by 1 base and J by 6 bases, and 15 bases separated the two germline ends. Germline V lookup: CDR1 MDHEN, CDR2 SYDVKM. This chain's CDR3 is CASSLSGGMGHGYTF. The CDR3 DNA reads TGTGCCAGCAGTTTATCGGGGGGAATGGGGCATGGCTACACCTTC.

This chain uses TRBV5-1 with TRBJ1-1, with D perhaps TRBD1 (6 bases). V lost 0 bases to trimming and J lost 6 bases, with 15 bases between them. The CDR3 has 15 residues. The germline gives CDR1 SGHRS, CDR2 YFSETQ. The CDR3 here is CASSLGTVGYSEAFF. The CDR3 DNA follows: TGCGCCAGCAGCTTGGGGACAGTCGGGTACTCTGAAGCTTTCTTT.

CDR3 coding DNA: TGTGCCAGCAGCCAGTTTCGCGGACAGGGGTACGTTGAAAAACTGTTTTTT. It yields the protein CASSQFRGQGYVEKLFF. This chain uses TRBV3-1 (or the pseudogene TRBV3-2) with TRBJ1-4, with 9 bases fitting TRBD1. There are 17 residues in the CDR3. Germline assignment: CDR1 LGHDT and CDR2 YNNKEL (reference sequence). V was pared by 3 bases and J by 7 bases, with 12 bases of the junction left unmatched.

The chain is built from TRBV5-1 and TRBJ2-3, with D perhaps matching TRBD2 (5 bases). The CDR3 is 15 residues long. V lost 0 bases and J 5 bases, leaving 13 bases between the germline ends. Germline CDR1 and CDR2: SGHRS and YFSETQ. Here the CDR3 reads CASSLAAPRGDTQYF. DNA for the CDR3: TGCGCCAGCAGCTTGGCCGCACCACGGGGAGATACGCAGTATTTT.

The chain uses TRBV11-2 and TRBJ2-2, with 10 bases that match TRBD1. The V gene's germline CDR1 is SGHAT and CDR2 FQNNGV. Germline trimming cut 5 bases from V and 5 bases from J; bases unmatched to any gene: 11. The CDR3 extends over 17 amino acids. The CDR3 DNA is TGTGCCAGCAGCGACCAAGACAGGGGGCGCCGGACCGGGGAGCTGTTTTTT. Residues: CASSDQDRGRRTGELFF.

This clone is a singleton in its sample. This sequence joins TRBV6-5 and TRBJ1-2, with TRBD1 identical over 12 bases. CDR1 and CDR2 (germline): MNHEY, SVGAGI. CDR3 length: 14 amino acids. The V and J ends lost 6 bases and 4 bases, in that order; junction bases with no gene match: 3. CDR3 amino acids: CASRPGQGAYGYTF. Here the CDR3 DNA reads TGTGCCAGCAGACCGGGACAGGGGGCCTATGGCTACACCTTC.

The chain couples TRBV5-1 to TRBJ2-1; D uncertain. Trimming shortened V by 0 bases and J by 11 bases, and 21 bases separated the two germline ends. CDR3 length: 16 amino acids. Germline CDR1 and CDR2: SGHRS and YFSETQ. CDR3 bases: TGCGCCAGCAGCTTGGAGTTAGCCCGTACTAATGAGAAGCAGTTCTTC. Protein sequence: CASSLELARTNEKQFF.

This clone was seen just once. This sequence joins TRBV5-1 and TRBJ2-1, with 10 bases that match TRBD2. This CDR3 is built from 15 residues. Germline assignment: CDR1 SGHRS and CDR2 YFSETQ. V lost 4 bases and J lost 7; bases outside the gene matches: 8. The CDR3 sequence is CASSLAGVRRNEQFF. In DNA, the CDR3 is TGCGCCAGCAGCCTAGCGGGGGTCCGACGGAATGAGCAGTTCTTC.